These 27 T cell receptor beta chains were all obtained from the same sample, sequenced in a study of molecular identifiers for immune sequencing clone quantification. TCRdb fed the PCR reads into MiXCR, producing one record per CDR3 protein. This repertoire shows 600,000 to 650,000 distinct CDR3 sequences, just under 20% found once; its top ten account for roughly 0.9%. Sequenced: naive CD8+ T cells from blood, with Jurkat cell RNA spiked in. Subset specified: FACS-sorted CD8+CD4-CCR7+CD45RA+ naive T cells. These receptors all stem from a human donor in good health. Some libraries in this study had Jurkat cell RNA spiked in.

About this clonotype: The conserved phenylalanine or tryptophan normally closing the CDR3 is absent here, so this likely arose from a read error. The J gene is TRBJ2-5, the V gene TRBV9; 10 bases match TRBD2. Per the germline V gene, CDR1 is SGDLS and CDR2 is YYNGEE. Trimming cost V 0 bases and J 5 bases; bases outside gene matches: 7. This CDR3 region has 16 residues. In nucleotides, the CDR3 is TGTGCCAGCAGCGTAGGGAGCGGGGGGGCCTCGGAGACCCAGTACATC. Translating gives CASSVGSGGASETQYI.

This clonotype was observed at least ten times. V usage is TRBV27 and J usage is TRBJ2-3; D unclear. V was shortened by 8 bases and J by 1 base, with 1 base between the two germline ends. The CDR3 covers 10 residues. From germline, CDR1 is MNHEY and CDR2 SMNVEV (reference sequence). CDR3: CASGTDTQYF. DNA for the CDR3: TGTGCCAGCGGCACAGATACGCAGTATTTT.

This clonotype was recorded many times. This sequence joins TRBV12-3 or TRBV12-4 and TRBJ1-5; 7 bases map to TRBD1. The CDR3 contains 15 residues. The trim removed 6 bases at V and 0 bases at J, leaving 5 bases unmatched. Written as DNA, the CDR3 is TGTGCCAGCAGCGCGCAGGGGGTTAGCAATCAGCCCCAGCATTTT. Translating gives CASSAQGVSNQPQHF.

This clonotype was observed a handful of times. The rearrangement uses TRBV12-3 or TRBV12-4 and TRBJ1-2; maybe TRBD1 (6 bases). The CDR3 sequence is 15 residues long. Trimming removed 5 bases from V and 5 bases from J, with 18 bases in between. The CDR3 sequence is CASSLGGGTTYGYTF. The CDR3 nucleotides are TGTGCCAGCAGTCTCGGAGGCGGGACAACATATGGCTACACCTTC.

This clonotype was seen ten or more times. This rearrangement joins TRBV12-3 or TRBV12-4 to TRBJ2-3; 7 nucleotides match TRBD1. The CDR3 spans 16 residues. Losses at the gene ends were 7 bases for V and 2 bases for J; bases not matched to a gene: 12. CDR3 loop: CASTTGSLSSTDTQYF. The CDR3 bases are TGTGCCAGCACGACAGGGAGTCTTTCCTCCACAGATACGCAGTATTTT.

Ten or more counts support this clonotype. The chain uses TRBV7-9 and TRBJ2-5; 8 nucleotides agree with TRBD1. Germline CDR1 reads SEHNR; CDR2 reads FQNEAQ (reference sequence). The CDR3 is 15 residues long. V was pared by 0 bases and J by 1 base, with 1 base of the junction left unmatched. The CDR3 region is CASSLAGTGQETQYF. The CDR3 DNA reads TGTGCCAGCAGCTTAGCCGGGACAGGCCAAGAGACCCAGTACTTC.

This clonotype was seen repeatedly, ten times or more. Relative to the germline gene, one junction end is altered; a read error may explain this. V usage is TRBV19 and J usage is TRBJ1-1; D uncertain. The germline CDR1 and CDR2 sequences are LNHDA and SQIVND (reference sequence). The CDR3 has 13 residues. CDR3 amino acids: CASSIGPNTEAFF. The CDR3 DNA follows: TGCGCCAGCAGTATAGGCCCGAACACTGAAGCTTTCTTT.

Many counts were recorded for this clonotype. The J gene is TRBJ1-1, the V gene TRBV7-9; D gene uncertain. The V end was cut by 1 base, the J end by 3 bases, with 12 bases between. The germline CDR1 and CDR2 sequences are SEHNR and FQNEAQ (reference sequence). The CDR3 spans 15 residues. The chain's CDR3 is CASSLGVRIDTEAFF. The CDR3 coding sequence is TGTGCCAGCAGCTTAGGGGTCAGGATAGACACTGAAGCTTTCTTT.

This clonotype occurred many times. At one boundary the junction diverges from the germline segment, which might be a read error. The genes are TRBV20-1 and TRBJ2-1; D ambiguous. The CDR3 has 14 residues. Germline-derived CDR1 and CDR2 are DFQATT and SNEGSKA (reference sequence). CDR3 region: CSARDRDSYNEQFF. The DNA of the CDR3 is TGCAGTGCAAGAGATAGAGACTCCTACAATGAGCAGTTCTTC.

Comments on this clonotype: A much larger clone lies a single base off, so this may be a read error. The CDR3 region is CATSDSGRVNEQSF. DNA for the CDR3: TGTGCCACCAGTGATTCTGGCAGGGTCAATGAGCAGTCCTTC. The chain has TRBV24-1 and TRBJ2-1, with D possibly matching TRBD1 (5 bases). CDR1 and CDR2 from the germline V gene are KGHDR and SFDVKD. The CDR3 has 14 amino acids.

This clonotype was seen just once. The chain combines TRBV19 with TRBJ1-5, with 10 bases identical to TRBD1. Germline values: CDR1 LNHDA, CDR2 SQIVND (reference sequence). The CDR3 has 16 amino acids. The trim removed 3 bases at V and 7 bases at J, leaving 9 bases unmatched. The CDR3 sequence is CASSIGDRGSLQPQHF. The CDR3 nucleotides read TGTGCCAGTAGTATTGGGGACAGGGGTTCTCTCCAGCCCCAGCATTTT.

This clonotype was seen repeatedly, ten times or more. The rearrangement links TRBV30 to TRBJ2-1; the D is unclear. Per germline, CDR1 GTSNPN and CDR2 SVGIG (reference sequence). This CDR3 comprises 10 residues. Trimming left V 1 base short and J 5 bases short, with 0 bases between. CDR3 coding DNA: TGTGCCTGGAGTGACAATGAGCAGTTCTTC. This encodes CAWSDNEQFF.

This clonotype was seen at least ten times. The chain links TRBV29-1 to TRBJ1-2, with D perhaps TRBD1 (6 bases). The CDR3 extends over 12 amino acids. CDR1 and CDR2 from the germline V gene are SQVTM and ANQGSEA. With 6 bases removed from V and 2 bases from J, the gap between germline ends came to 10 bases. The CDR3 DNA follows: TGCAGCGTAGAGGACAGCAACTATGGCTACACCTTC. Protein: CSVEDSNYGYTF.

This clonotype was seen many times. This chain's CDR3 is CASSLRTGPTDTQYF. The CDR3 nucleotides read TGTGCCAGCAGCTTAAGGACAGGGCCCACAGATACGCAGTATTTT. V and J are TRBV13 and TRBJ2-3; 8 bases fit TRBD1. The junction had 3 bases not matched to a gene; V was cut back by 2 bases and J by 2 bases. The CDR3 loop spans 15 amino acids. Germline assignment: CDR1 PRHDT and CDR2 FYEKMQ (reference sequence). Full variable domain (missing parts from reference TRBV13 and TRBJ2-3): AAGVIQSPRHLIKEKRETATLKCYPIPRHDTVYWYQQGPGQDPQFLISFYEKMQSDKGSIPDRFSAQQFSDYHSELNMSSLELGDSALYFCASSLRTGPTDTQYFGPGTRLTVL.

There are a few counts of this clonotype. The J gene is TRBJ2-5, the V gene TRBV27; TRBD1 agrees at 7 bases. J was trimmed by 2 bases and V by 4 bases; bases with no gene match: 7. The CDR3 is made up of 15 amino acids. CDR1 MNHEY and CDR2 SMNVEV come from the germline V gene (reference sequence). CDR3 sequence (DNA): TGTGCCAGCAGTTATAAAGGGACAGCTCAAGAGACCCAGTACTTC. Translated: CASSYKGTAQETQYF.

V and J are TRBV15 and TRBJ2-5, with 7 bases that match TRBD2. The CDR3 is 15 residues long. With 0 bases clipped from V and 5 bases from J, the junction kept 6 bases outside the gene matches. CDR1 is LNHNV, CDR2 YYDKDF, per germline (reference sequence). CDR3 loop: CATSRDLGGGETQYF. CDR3 nucleotides: TGTGCCACCAGCAGAGATCTCGGGGGAGGGGAGACCCAGTACTTC. Combining the CDR3 with reference TRBV15 and TRBJ2-5 gives the whole variable domain DAMVIQNPRYQVTQFGKPVTLSCSQTLNHNVMYWYQQKSSQAPKLLFHYYDKDFNNEADTPDNFQSRRPNTSFCFLDIRSPGLGDTAMYLCATSRDLGGGETQYFGPGTRLLVL.

This clonotype was detected ten times or more. V gene TRBV7-3 combines with J gene TRBJ1-5; tentatively, D is TRBD1 (5 bases). With 4 bases removed from V and 2 bases from J, the gap between germline ends came to 9 bases. Germline lookup yields CDR1 SGHTA and CDR2 FQGTGA. The CDR3 runs to 14 residues. The CDR3 loop is CASSSRGRNQPQHF. For the CDR3, the DNA is TGTGCCAGCAGCTCAAGGGGACGCAATCAGCCCCAGCATTTT.

In regard to this clonotype: A much bigger clone sits one base away, suggesting this may be a read error. The chain recombines TRBV6-1 with TRBJ1-2; D unresolved. The CDR3 length is 17 residues. The germline V gene has CDR1 MNHNS and CDR2 SASEGT. V shed 8 bases and J shed 0 bases, with 22 bases lying between them. The CDR3, as DNA: TGTGCCAGCGGTACCGGGGTCCCAACGTCCTCTAACTATGGCTACACCTTC. It specifies CASGTGVPTSSNYGYTF.

With regard to this clonotype: A much larger clone is a single base away; this may be a read error. The J gene is TRBJ2-1, the V gene TRBV12-3 or TRBV12-4, with 7 bases lining up with TRBD1. The length of the CDR3 is 15 residues. This CDR3 reads CASSPDVRTGGEQLF. The CDR3 nucleotides read TGTGCCAGCAGTCCGGATGTACGGACAGGCGGTGAGCAGCTCTTC.

This clonotype was counted ten times or more. The chain couples TRBV6-2 or TRBV6-3 to TRBJ2-3; maybe TRBD1 (6 bases). Germline V CDR1 and CDR2: MNHEY, SVGEGT. The V and J ends lost 6 bases and 7 bases respectively, with 17 bases between them. The CDR3 has 14 amino acids. The CDR3 DNA reads as TGTGCCAGCAGCCGACAGGCGACGCTCTATACGCAGTATTTT. Translation gives CASSRQATLYTQYF.

A word on this clonotype: This may be a read error: a much more frequent sequence differs by one nucleotide. The rearrangement joins TRBV7-9 to TRBJ1-6; D is perhaps TRBD1 (6 bases). Germline-derived CDR1 and CDR2 are SEHNR and FQNEAQ (reference sequence). Trimming pared 1 base from V and 8 bases from J, leaving 9 bases between. The CDR3 contains 14 residues. The CDR3 here is CASSLGGADSPLHF. The CDR3 region has the DNA TGTGCCAGCAGCTTAGGGGGGGCGGATTCACCCCTCCACTTT.

This clonotype has more than one count but fewer than ten. V usage is TRBV5-8 and J usage is TRBJ2-7, with 10 bases identical to TRBD1. The CDR3 loop spans 15 amino acids. Germline V lookup: CDR1 SGHTS, CDR2 YDEGEE. The V gene end was trimmed by 4 bases and the J gene end by 2 bases; junction bases not matched to a gene: 6. CDR3 sequence reads: CASSLDRGRPYEQYF. The DNA of the CDR3 is TGTGCCAGCAGCCTTGACAGGGGGCGACCCTACGAGCAGTACTTC.

As regards this clonotype: A single base separates this from a much larger clone, so it may be a read error. In DNA, the CDR3 is TGTGCCAGCAGTTTCAGGGCGTTCACCGGGGAGCTGCTTTTT. Translating gives CASSFRAFTGELLF. The chain has TRBV28 and TRBJ2-2, with D perhaps assigned TRBD1 or TRBD2 (5 bases each). The CDR3 length is 14 residues. In germline, CDR1 is MDHEN, CDR2 SYDVKM.

This clonotype was detected many times. CDR3 nucleotides: TGTGCCAGCAGCCCCGCTAGCGGAGGGTTTGAGGATACGCAGTATTTT. This sequence encodes CASSPASGGFEDTQYF. This sequence joins TRBV7-8 and TRBJ2-3; 7 bases map to TRBD2. The CDR3 spans 16 residues. The V and J ends lost 5 bases and 6 bases, in that order; junction bases with no gene match: 14. Germline CDR1 and CDR2: SGHVS and FQNEAQ. The full variable domain, in which reference TRBV7-8 and TRBJ2-3 provide the parts outside the CDR3, is GAGVSQSPRYKVAKRGQDVALRCDPISGHVSLFWYQQALGQGPEFLTYFQNEAQLDKSGLPSDRFFAERPEGSVSTLKIQRTQQEDSAVYLCASSPASGGFEDTQYFGPGTRLTVL.

Ten or more counts support this clonotype. The chain links TRBV5-6 to TRBJ1-2, with 7 bases that match TRBD1. Trimming removed 5 bases from V and 6 bases from J; junction bases left unmatched: 7. CDR3 size: 13 residues. Germline lookup yields CDR1 SGHDT and CDR2 YYEEEE. This CDR3 is CASRGTERNGYTF. The CDR3 nucleotides read TGTGCCAGCAGAGGGACAGAAAGAAATGGCTACACCTTC.

This clonotype has a count of ten or more. J is TRBJ1-1 and V is TRBV11-2; tentative D call: TRBD1 (6 bases). The V end was cut by 5 bases, the J end by 5 bases, with 18 bases between. This CDR3 is built from 15 residues. Germline V lookup: CDR1 SGHAT, CDR2 FQNNGV. The CDR3 region is CASSLLQGSETEAFF. CDR3 DNA: TGTGCCAGCAGCCTCCTACAGGGAAGTGAAACTGAAGCTTTCTTT.

On this clonotype itself: It may be a read error: a sequence one base away is much more abundant. Since no conserved phenylalanine or tryptophan closes the CDR3, a read error is the likely cause. In DNA, the CDR3 is TGTGCCAGCAGCTTAGTATTCGGAGGCGCTGAAGCTTTCCTT. Translated: CASSLVFGGAEAFL. The genes are TRBV7-2 and TRBJ1-1; D is uncertain. The germline V gene encodes CDR1 SGHTA and CDR2 FQGNSA. The CDR3 loop spans 14 amino acids. The ends were cut back, 1 base at V and 6 bases at J, with 12 bases in the middle.